The 15 T cell receptor beta chains listed next were all sequenced from one sample in a study of low-dose radiotherapy and immunotherapy resistance in tumors. Gene-specific TRAV and TRBV primers were used for first-strand cDNA, covering alpha and beta chains. A constant-region primer paired with the V-primer adapter amplified TCRs over approximately 19 PCR cycles. TCRdb fed the reads into MiXCR, producing one record per CDR3 protein. The table has about 30,000 distinct CDR3 sequences, approximately 54% seen once. Time point: after trial treatment. The treatment denotes: LDRT plus nivolumab, ipilimumab, low-dose cyclophosphamide and aspirin (RACIN trial). This material consisted of PBMCs, taken after low-dose radiotherapy plus immunotherapy. The receptor set was obtained from a male donor with gallbladder cancer.

This clonotype was seen once. The chain employs TRBV28 and TRBJ2-7; D call uncertain. The CDR3 runs to 11 residues. The V end lost 8 bases, the J end lost 3 bases, and 8 bases lay between the germline ends. Germline V gives CDR1 MDHEN, CDR2 SYDVKM. The CDR3 sequence: CASLAGYEQYF. The CDR3 nucleotides are TGTGCCAGCCTGGCCGGCTACGAGCAGTACTTC.

This chain uses TRBV10-3 with TRBJ1-1; D might be TRBD1 (6 bases). The CDR3 length is 13 residues. CDR1 is ENHRY and CDR2 is SYGVKD in the germline V gene. The V and J ends lost 10 bases and 1 base respectively, with 13 bases between them. CDR3 region: CATTGPRNTEAFF. The CDR3 DNA reads as TGTGCCACCACAGGGCCTCGGAACACTGAAGCTTTCTTT.

This clonotype was seen ten or more times. The V call is TRBV19, the J call TRBJ2-2; 11 bases are a match to TRBD1. Trimming at V came to 3 bases and at J to 4 bases, leaving 1 base not matched to a gene. The V gene's germline CDR1 is LNHDA and CDR2 SQIVND (reference sequence). The CDR3 is 15 residues long. CDR3 sequence (DNA): TGTGCCAGTAGTATCGGGACAGGGGGCACCGGGGAGCTGTTTTTT. This codes for CASSIGTGGTGELFF.

V and J are TRBV13 and TRBJ1-1; maybe TRBD1 (6 bases). This CDR3 region has 14 residues. Between the trimmed V and J ends, which lost 6 bases and 6 bases, there was a span of 17 bases. The germline CDR1 and CDR2 sequences are PRHDT and FYEKMQ (reference sequence). CDR3 sequence: CASSEYREVAEAFF. In nucleotides, the CDR3 is TGTGCCAGCAGTGAGTACAGGGAAGTGGCTGAAGCTTTCTTT.

Comment on this clonotype: The junction departs from germline at one end; a sequencing error may be responsible. The chain recombines TRBV5-1 with TRBJ1-5; 10 bases map to TRBD1. Germline lookup yields CDR1 SGHRS and CDR2 YFSETQ. The CDR3 is 15 residues long. The CDR3 DNA sequence: TGCGCCAGCAGCCTGACAGGGGGCGCGGGTCAGGCCCAGCATTTT. It is translated as CASSLTGGAGQAQHF. The complete variable domain, with remaining parts taken from reference TRBV5-1 and TRBJ1-5, reads KAGVTQTPRYLIKTRGQQVTLSCSPISGHRSVSWYQQTPGQGLQFLFEYFSETQRNKGNFPGRFSGRQFSNSRSEMNVSTLELGDSALYLCASSLTGGAGQAQHFGDGTRLSIL.

By share, this clonotype counts as medium-sized. This chain connects TRBV6-2 or TRBV6-3 to TRBJ1-1; possibly TRBD1 for D (6 bases). Trimming stripped 6 bases from V and 1 base from J, with 9 bases between. Germline V gives CDR1 MNHEY, CDR2 SVGEGT. The CDR3 runs 13 residues. CDR3 in DNA: TGTGCCAGCAGCTGGGGACAGAACACTGAAGCTTTCTTT. Its translation: CASSWGQNTEAFF.

The chain employs TRBV24-1 and TRBJ2-1; D gene uncertain. The CDR3 consists of 16 residues. V lost 1 base and J 0 bases, leaving 9 bases between the germline ends. The germline V gene encodes CDR1 KGHDR and CDR2 SFDVKD. The CDR3 DNA reads TGTGCCACCAGTGATTTTGGCCCGAGCTCCTACAATGAGCAGTTCTTC. Residues: CATSDFGPSSYNEQFF.

J is TRBJ2-7 and V is TRBV19; 12 bases agree with TRBD1. Per the germline V gene, CDR1 is LNHDA and CDR2 is SQIVND (reference sequence). There are 16 residues in the CDR3. V was clipped by 5 bases and J by 5 bases; unmatched bases: 10. CDR3 nucleotides: TGTGCCAGTAGTCCCCGTCGGGACAGGGGGCCCAACGAGCAGTACTTC. Translated: CASSPRRDRGPNEQYF.

The chain couples TRBV14 to TRBJ2-1; D unclear. The CDR3 covers 13 residues. Germline V gene lookup returns CDR1 SGHDN and CDR2 FVKESK. V was shortened by 1 base and J by 13 bases, with 14 bases between the two germline ends. CDR3 coding DNA: TGTGCCAGCAGCCAAGTGGACGAAACATCTCAGTTCTTC. It is translated as CASSQVDETSQFF. The entire variable domain, with the rest obtained from reference TRBV14 and TRBJ2-1, is as follows: EAGVTQFPSHSVIEKGQTVTLRCDPISGHDNLYWYRRVMGKEIKFLLHFVKESKQDESGMPNNRFLAERTGGTYSTLKVQPAELEDSGVYFCASSQVDETSQFFGPGTRLTVL.

This clonotype has only a few counts. V is TRBV12-3 or TRBV12-4 and J is TRBJ1-6; D unresolved. This CDR3 contains 14 residues. Deletions cut 3 bases from V and 9 bases from J, with 12 bases between. The CDR3 loop reads CASSFGDRGSPLHF. CDR3 nucleotide sequence: TGTGCCAGCAGTTTCGGTGATCGGGGTTCACCCCTCCACTTT.

This clonotype was recorded many times. The J gene is TRBJ2-5, the V gene TRBV20-1; 12 nucleotides line up with TRBD2. Germline trimming cut 0 bases from V and 2 bases from J; bases unmatched to any gene: 13. This CDR3 is built from 19 residues. CDR1 DFQATT and CDR2 SNEGSKA come from the germline V gene (reference sequence). DNA for the CDR3: TGCAGTGCTAGAGAGGGCCACGGACTAGCGGGACAAAAACAAGAGACCCAGTACTTC. This gives the protein CSAREGHGLAGQKQETQYF.

This clonotype is categorized as medium-sized (0.01 to 0.1%). The rearrangement links TRBV2 to TRBJ2-2; a possible D gene is TRBD2 (6 bases). Per germline, CDR1 SNHLY and CDR2 FYNNEI. CDR3 length: 15 amino acids. V lost 6 bases and J lost 6, with 17 bases in between. CDR3 nucleotide sequence: TGTGCCAGCAGAGACGGTGTCGGGAGCCCCGGGGAGCTGTTTTTT. This translates into CASRDGVGSPGELFF.

This clonotype was observed many times. The V and J genes are TRBV27 and TRBJ2-5; 8 bases map to TRBD1. With 2 bases clipped from V and 0 bases from J, the junction kept 2 bases outside the gene matches. The length of the CDR3 is 15 residues. Germline loops: CDR1 MNHEY, CDR2 SMNVEV (reference sequence). CDR3 sequence: CASSLGQGYQETQYF. The CDR3 DNA is TGTGCCAGCAGTTTAGGACAGGGATACCAAGAGACCCAGTACTTC.

The rearrangement joins TRBV30 to TRBJ2-2; D remains unclear. This CDR3 comprises 11 residues. Trimming shortened V by 4 bases and J by 3 bases, and 3 bases separated the two germline ends. Germline loops: CDR1 GTSNPN, CDR2 SVGIG (reference sequence). The CDR3 sequence: CAWKYTGELFF. For the CDR3, the DNA is TGTGCCTGGAAGTACACCGGGGAGCTGTTTTTT.

This rearrangement joins TRBV12-3 or TRBV12-4 to TRBJ2-1, with D possibly being TRBD1 (5 bases). V gave up 2 bases and J gave up 8 bases, with 13 bases separating them. CDR3 length equals 14 residues. The CDR3 nucleotides are TGTGCCAGCAGTTTAAATTGGCAGGGCGATGAGCAGTTCTTC. It yields the protein CASSLNWQGDEQFF.